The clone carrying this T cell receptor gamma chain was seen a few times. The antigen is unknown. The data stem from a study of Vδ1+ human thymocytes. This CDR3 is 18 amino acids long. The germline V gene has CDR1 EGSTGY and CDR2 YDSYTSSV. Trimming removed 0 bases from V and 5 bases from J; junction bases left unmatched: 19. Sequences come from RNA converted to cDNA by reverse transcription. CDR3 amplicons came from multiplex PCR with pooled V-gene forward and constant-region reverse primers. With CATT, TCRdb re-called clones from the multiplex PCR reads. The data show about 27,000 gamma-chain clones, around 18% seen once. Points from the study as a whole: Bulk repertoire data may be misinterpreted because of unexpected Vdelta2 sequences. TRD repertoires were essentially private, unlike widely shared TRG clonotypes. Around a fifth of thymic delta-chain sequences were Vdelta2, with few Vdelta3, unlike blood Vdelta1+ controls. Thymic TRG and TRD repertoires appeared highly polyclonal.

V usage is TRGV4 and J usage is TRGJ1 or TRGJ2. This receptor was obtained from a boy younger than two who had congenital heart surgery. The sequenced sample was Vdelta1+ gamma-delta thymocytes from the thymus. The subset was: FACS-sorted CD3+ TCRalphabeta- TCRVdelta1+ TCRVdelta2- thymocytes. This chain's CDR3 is CATWDGRSIPSSNYKKLF. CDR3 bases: TGTGCCACCTGGGATGGGCGCTCTATCCCCTCTTCTAATTATAAGAAACTCTTT.